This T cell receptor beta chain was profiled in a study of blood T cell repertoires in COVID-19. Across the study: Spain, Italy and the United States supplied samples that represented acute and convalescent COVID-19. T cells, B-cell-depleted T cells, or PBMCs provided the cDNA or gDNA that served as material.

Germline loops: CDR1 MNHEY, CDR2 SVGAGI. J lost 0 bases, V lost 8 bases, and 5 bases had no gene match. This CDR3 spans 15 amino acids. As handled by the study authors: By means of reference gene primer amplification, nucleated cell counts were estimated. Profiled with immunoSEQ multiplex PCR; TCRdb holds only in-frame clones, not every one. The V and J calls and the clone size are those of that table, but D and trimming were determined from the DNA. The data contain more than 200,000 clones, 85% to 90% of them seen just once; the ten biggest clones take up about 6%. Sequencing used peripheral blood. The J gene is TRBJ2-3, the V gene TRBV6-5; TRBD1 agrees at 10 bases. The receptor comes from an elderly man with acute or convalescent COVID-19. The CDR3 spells CASWDRGSSTDTQYF. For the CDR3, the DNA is TGTGCCAGCTGGGACAGGGGATCGAGCACAGATACGCAGTATTTT.